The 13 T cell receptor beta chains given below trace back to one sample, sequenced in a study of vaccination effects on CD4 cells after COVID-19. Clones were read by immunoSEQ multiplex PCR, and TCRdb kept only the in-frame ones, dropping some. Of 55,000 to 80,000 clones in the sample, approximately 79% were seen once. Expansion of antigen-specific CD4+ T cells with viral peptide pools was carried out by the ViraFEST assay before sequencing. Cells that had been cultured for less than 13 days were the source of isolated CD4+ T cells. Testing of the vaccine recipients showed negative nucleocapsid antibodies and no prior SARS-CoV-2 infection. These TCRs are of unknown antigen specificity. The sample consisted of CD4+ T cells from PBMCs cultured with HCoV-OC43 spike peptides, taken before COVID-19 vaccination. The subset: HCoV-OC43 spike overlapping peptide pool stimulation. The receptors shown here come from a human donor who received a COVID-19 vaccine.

The chain's CDR3 is CASSPTGSGETQYF. CDR3 DNA sequence: TGCGCCAGCAGCCCTACAGGGTCCGGGGAGACCCAGTACTTC. The chain recombines TRBV5-1 with TRBJ2-5; weak D call: TRBD1 (6 bases). V shed 4 bases and J shed 5 bases, with 15 bases lying between them. Germline assignment: CDR1 SGHRS and CDR2 YFSETQ. This CDR3 has 14 residues.

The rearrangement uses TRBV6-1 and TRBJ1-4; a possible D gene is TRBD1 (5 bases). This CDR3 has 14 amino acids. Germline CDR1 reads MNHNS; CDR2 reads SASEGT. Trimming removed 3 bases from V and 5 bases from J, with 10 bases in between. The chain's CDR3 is CASSDPAGNEKLFF. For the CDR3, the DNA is TGTGCCAGCAGTGATCCGGCAGGGAATGAAAAACTGTTTTTT.

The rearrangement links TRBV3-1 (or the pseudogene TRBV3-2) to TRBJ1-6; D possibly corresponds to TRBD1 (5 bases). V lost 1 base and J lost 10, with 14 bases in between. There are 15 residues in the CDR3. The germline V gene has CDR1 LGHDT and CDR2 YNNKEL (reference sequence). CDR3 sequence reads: CASSQAFRGESPLHF. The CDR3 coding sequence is TGTGCCAGCAGCCAAGCATTTAGGGGCGAGTCACCCCTCCACTTT.

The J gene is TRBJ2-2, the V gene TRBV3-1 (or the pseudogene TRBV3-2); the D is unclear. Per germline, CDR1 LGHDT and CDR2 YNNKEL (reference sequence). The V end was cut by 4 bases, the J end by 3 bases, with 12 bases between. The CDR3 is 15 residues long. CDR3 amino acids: CASSLSGKDTGELFF. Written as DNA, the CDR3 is TGTGCCAGCAGCCTCTCCGGAAAAGACACCGGGGAGCTGTTTTTT.

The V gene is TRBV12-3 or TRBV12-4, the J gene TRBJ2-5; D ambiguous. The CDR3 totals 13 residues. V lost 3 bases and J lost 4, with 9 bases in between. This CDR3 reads CASSFLGSETQYF. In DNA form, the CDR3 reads TGTGCCAGCAGTTTTTTGGGTTCAGAGACCCAGTACTTC.

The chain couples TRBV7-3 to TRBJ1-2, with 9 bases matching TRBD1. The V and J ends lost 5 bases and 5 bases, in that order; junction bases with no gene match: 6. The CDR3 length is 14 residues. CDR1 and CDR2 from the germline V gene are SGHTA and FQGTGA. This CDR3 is CASSPSGTGYGYTF. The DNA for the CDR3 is TGTGCCAGCAGCCCCTCCGGGACAGGGTATGGCTACACCTTC.

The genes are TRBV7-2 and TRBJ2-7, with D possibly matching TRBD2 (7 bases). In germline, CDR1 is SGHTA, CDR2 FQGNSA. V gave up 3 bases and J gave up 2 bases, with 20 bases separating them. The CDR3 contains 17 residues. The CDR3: CASSFRGGAGDTYEQYV. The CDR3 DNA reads TGTGCCAGCAGCTTTAGGGGGGGGGCAGGAGACACCTACGAGCAGTACGTC.

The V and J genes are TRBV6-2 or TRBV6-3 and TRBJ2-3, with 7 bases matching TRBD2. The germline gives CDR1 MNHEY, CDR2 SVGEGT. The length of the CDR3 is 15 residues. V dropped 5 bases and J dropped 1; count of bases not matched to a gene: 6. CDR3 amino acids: CASSALAVGTDTQYF. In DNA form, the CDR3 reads TGTGCCAGCAGTGCTCTAGCGGTGGGCACAGATACGCAGTATTTT.

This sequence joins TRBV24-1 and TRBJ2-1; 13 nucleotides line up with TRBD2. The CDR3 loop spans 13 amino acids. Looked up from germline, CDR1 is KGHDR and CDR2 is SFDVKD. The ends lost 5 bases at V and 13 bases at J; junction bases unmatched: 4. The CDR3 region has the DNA TGTGCCACCAGTGGAACTAGCGGGGGGGCTCAGTTCTTC. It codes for CATSGTSGGAQFF.

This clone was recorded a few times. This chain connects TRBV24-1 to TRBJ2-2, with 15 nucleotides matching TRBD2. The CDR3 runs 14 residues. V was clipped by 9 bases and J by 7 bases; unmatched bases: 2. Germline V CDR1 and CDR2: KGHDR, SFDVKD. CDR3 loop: CATGLAGGIGELFF. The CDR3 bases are TGTGCCACCGGACTAGCGGGGGGGATCGGGGAGCTGTTTTTT.

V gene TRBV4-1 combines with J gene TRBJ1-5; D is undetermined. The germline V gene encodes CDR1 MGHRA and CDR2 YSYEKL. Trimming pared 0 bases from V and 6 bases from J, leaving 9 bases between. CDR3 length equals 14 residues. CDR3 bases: TGCGCCAGCAGCCAAGAATGGGTCACTCAGCCCCAGCATTTT. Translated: CASSQEWVTQPQHF.

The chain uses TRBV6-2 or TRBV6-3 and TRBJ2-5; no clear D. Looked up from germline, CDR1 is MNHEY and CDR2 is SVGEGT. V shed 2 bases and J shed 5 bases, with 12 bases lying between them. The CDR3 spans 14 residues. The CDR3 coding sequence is TGTGCCAGCAGTTACACCGCCTCCAGCGAGACCCAGTACTTC. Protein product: CASSYTASSETQYF.

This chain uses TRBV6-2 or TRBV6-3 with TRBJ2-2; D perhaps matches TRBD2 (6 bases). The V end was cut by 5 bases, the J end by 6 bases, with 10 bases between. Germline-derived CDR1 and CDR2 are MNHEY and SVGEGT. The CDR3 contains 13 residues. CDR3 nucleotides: TGTGCCAGCAGTGCGGGGCGTCCCGGGGAGCTGTTTTTT. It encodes CASSAGRPGELFF.